This T cell receptor beta chain derives from a study of Graves' ophthalmopathy and Graves' hyperthyroidism. Beta-chain TCR CDR3 regions were amplified from RNA transcripts. The workflow started with a first-round RT-PCR run with HTBI primers and then moved on to a second-round multiplex PCR. TCRdb processed the multiplex PCR reads anew with MiXCR; each CDR3 protein has one entry. The sample records roughly 600,000 distinct CDR3 sequences, 39% being singletons. The CDR3 is 14 amino acids. Germline lookup yields CDR1 LNHNV and CDR2 YYDKDF (reference sequence). Trimming took 3 bases from V and 9 from J, leaving 12 bases between them.

This TCR derives from an adult man with Graves' hyperthyroidism. The J gene is TRBJ1-6, the V gene TRBV15; tentative D call: TRBD1 (5 bases). Sequences were obtained from peripheral blood or thyroid tissue (not recorded which). DNA for the CDR3: TGTGCCACCAGCAGCGTGGGGGAAGGTTCACCCCTCCACTTT. Its translation is CATSSVGEGSPLHF.